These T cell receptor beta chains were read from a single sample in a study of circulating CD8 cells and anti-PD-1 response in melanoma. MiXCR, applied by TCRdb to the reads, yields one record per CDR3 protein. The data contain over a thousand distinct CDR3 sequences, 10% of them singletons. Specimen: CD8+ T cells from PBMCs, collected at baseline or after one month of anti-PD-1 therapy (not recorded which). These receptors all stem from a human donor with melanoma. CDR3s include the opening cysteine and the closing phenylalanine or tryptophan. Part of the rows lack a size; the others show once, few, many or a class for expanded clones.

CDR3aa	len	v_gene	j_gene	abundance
CASSFMAGGGETQYF	15	TRBV5-4	TRBJ2-5	few
CASSIRPYTQYF	12	TRBV19	TRBJ2-3	hyperexpanded
CASSEVGWTSGELFF	15	TRBV6-1	TRBJ2-2	.
CATSRGEGRSNQPQHF	16	TRBV15	TRBJ1-5	.
CASRLAGGPYEQYF	14	TRBV27	TRBJ2-7	large
CASSGTDYEQYF	12	TRBV5-5	TRBJ2-7	large
CASSPNPSGTEAFF	14	TRBV9	TRBJ1-1	.
CASSLGATGNEQFF	14	TRBV28	TRBJ2-1	few
CASSQWAGMSNQPQHF	16	TRBV27	TRBJ1-5	medium-sized
CAISGPGQGVYEQYF	15	TRBV10-3	TRBJ2-7	few
CSVEWTEFSGANVLTF	16	TRBV29-1	TRBJ2-6	.
CASSLSGSRGYTF	13	TRBV27	TRBJ1-2	.
CASSSGTGTDYNSPLHF	17	TRBV27	TRBJ1-6	medium-sized
CASSQEVGGGTDTQYF	16	TRBV4-2	TRBJ2-3	few
CAISEQLGGDIQYF	14	TRBV10-3	TRBJ2-4	large
CASSLSVIYNSPLHF	15	TRBV7-2	TRBJ1-6	medium-sized
CASSVGLAANTGELFF	16	TRBV9	TRBJ2-2	.
CASSLSPGVTYNEQFF	16	TRBV27	TRBJ2-1	medium-sized
CASGPMGLGQPQHF	14	TRBV19	TRBJ1-5	.
CASGLRDSVPNEQFF	15	TRBV9	TRBJ2-1	medium-sized
CASSPILEETQYF	13	TRBV11-2	TRBJ2-5	medium-sized
CASSTRRAGEQFF	13	TRBV6-5	TRBJ2-1	medium-sized
CASSSWLGYEQYF	13	TRBV19	TRBJ2-7	.
CASTPGGYAGEQYF	14	TRBV27	TRBJ2-7	medium-sized
CASSELPYNEQFF	13	TRBV6-4	TRBJ2-1	few
CASRIRGQEDTQYF	14	TRBV5-4	TRBJ2-3	medium-sized
CASSITEDNEQFF	13	TRBV19	TRBJ2-1	large
CSARDEGTPLHF	12	TRBV20-1	TRBJ1-6	medium-sized
CASSPREGGSTNEKLFF	17	TRBV18	TRBJ1-4	medium-sized
CSAADRAEADTQYF	14	TRBV20-1	TRBJ2-3	medium-sized
CSARDYGDEQFF	12	TRBV20-1	TRBJ2-1	large
CASSPAPDRGRRTEAFF	17	TRBV5-5	TRBJ1-1	medium-sized
CASREGQEPNYGYTF	15	TRBV2	TRBJ1-2	large
CASSGQKNIQYF	12	TRBV12-3/TRBV12-4	TRBJ2-4	medium-sized
CASSLGTAVEAFF	13	TRBV27	TRBJ1-1	medium-sized
CASSTFRAIQNTGELFF	17	TRBV12-3/TRBV12-4	TRBJ2-2	large